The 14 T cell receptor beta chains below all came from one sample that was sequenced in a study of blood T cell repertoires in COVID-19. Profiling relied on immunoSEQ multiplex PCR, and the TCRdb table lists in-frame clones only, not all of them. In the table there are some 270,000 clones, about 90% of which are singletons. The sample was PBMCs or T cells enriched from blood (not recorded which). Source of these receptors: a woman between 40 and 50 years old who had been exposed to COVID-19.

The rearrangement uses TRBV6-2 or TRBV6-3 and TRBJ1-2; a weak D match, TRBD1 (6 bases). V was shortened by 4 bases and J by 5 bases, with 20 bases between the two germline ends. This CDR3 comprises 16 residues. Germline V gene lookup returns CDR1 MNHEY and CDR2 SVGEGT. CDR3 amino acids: CASSFASRRGHYGYTF. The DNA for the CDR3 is TGTGCCAGCAGTTTCGCTTCACGGCGGGGGCATTATGGCTACACCTTC.

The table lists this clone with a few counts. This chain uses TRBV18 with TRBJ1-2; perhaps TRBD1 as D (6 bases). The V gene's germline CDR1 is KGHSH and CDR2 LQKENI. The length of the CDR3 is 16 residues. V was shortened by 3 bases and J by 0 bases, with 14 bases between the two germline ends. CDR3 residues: CASSPGRDRPNYGYTF. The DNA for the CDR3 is TGTGCCAGCTCACCTGGAAGAGACAGGCCTAACTATGGCTACACCTTC.

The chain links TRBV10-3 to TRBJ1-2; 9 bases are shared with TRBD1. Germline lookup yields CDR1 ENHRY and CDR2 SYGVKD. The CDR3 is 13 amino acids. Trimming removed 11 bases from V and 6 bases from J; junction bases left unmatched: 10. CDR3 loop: CALGTGNTNGYTF. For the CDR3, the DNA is TGTGCCTTAGGGACAGGGAATACCAATGGCTACACCTTC.

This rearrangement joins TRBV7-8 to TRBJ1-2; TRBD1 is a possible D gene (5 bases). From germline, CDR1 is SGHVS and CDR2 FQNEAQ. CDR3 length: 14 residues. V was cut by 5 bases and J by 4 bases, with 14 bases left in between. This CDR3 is CASSPWGGTYGYTF. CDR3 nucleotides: TGTGCCAGCAGCCCGTGGGGCGGTACCTATGGCTACACCTTC.

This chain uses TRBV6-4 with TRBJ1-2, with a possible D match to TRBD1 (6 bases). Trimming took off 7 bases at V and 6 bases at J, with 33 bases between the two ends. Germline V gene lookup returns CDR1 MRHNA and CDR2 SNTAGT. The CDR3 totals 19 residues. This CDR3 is CASTREGGIPFIPGHGYTF. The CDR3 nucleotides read TGTGCCAGCACTCGCGAGGGGGGGATCCCGTTCATCCCAGGCCATGGCTACACCTTC.

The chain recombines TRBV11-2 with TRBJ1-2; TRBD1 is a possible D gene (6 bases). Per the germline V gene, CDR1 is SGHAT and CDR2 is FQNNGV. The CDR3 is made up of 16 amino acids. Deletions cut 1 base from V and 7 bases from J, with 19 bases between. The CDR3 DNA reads TGTGCCAGCAGCTTAGCCTTTAACGCAGGGGTGGGTGGCTACACCTTC. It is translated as CASSLAFNAGVGGYTF.

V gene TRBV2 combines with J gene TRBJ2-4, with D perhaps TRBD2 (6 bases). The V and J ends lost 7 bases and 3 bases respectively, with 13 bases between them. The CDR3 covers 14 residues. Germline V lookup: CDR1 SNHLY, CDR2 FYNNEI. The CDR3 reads CASKGGDGKNIQYF. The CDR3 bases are TGTGCCAGCAAAGGAGGGGATGGCAAAAACATTCAGTACTTC.

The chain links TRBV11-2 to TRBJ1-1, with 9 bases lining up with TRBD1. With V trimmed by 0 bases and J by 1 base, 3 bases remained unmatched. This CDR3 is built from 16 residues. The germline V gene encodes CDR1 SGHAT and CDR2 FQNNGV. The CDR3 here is CASSLDGTGRNTEAFF. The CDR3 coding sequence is TGTGCCAGCAGCTTAGACGGGACAGGGAGGAACACTGAAGCTTTCTTT. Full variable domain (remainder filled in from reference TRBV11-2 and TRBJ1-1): EAGVAQSPRYKIIEKRQSVAFWCNPISGHATLYWYQQILGQGPKLLIQFQNNGVVDDSQLPKDRFSAERLKGVDSTLKIQPAKLEDSAVYLCASSLDGTGRNTEAFFGQGTRLTVV.

The CDR3 region has the DNA TGTGCCAGCACCCCGCCCCAGGGGGCCACTGAAGCTTTCTTT. It yields the protein CASTPPQGATEAFF. The chain joins TRBV28 to TRBJ1-1, with 8 nucleotides matching TRBD1. CDR3 length equals 14 residues. V was pared by 7 bases and J by 4 bases, with 8 bases of the junction left unmatched. Germline CDR1 reads MDHEN; CDR2 reads SYDVKM.

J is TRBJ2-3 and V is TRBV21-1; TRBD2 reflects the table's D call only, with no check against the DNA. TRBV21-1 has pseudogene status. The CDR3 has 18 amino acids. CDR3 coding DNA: TGTGCCAGCAGCAAAGAGTGGGGCAGCGGGGGGCATAGGGATACGCAGTATTTT. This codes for CASSKEWGSGGHRDTQYF.

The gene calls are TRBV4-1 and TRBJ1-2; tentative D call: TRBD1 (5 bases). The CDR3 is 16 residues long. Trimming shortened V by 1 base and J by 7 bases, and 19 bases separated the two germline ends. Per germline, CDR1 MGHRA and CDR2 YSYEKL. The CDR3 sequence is CASSQGAGLRIGGYTF. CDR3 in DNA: TGCGCCAGCAGCCAAGGTGCGGGGCTTCGGATCGGTGGCTACACCTTC.

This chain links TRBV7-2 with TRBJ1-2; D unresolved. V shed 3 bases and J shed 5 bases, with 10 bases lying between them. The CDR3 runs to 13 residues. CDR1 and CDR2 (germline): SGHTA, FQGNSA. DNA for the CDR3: TGTGCCAGCAGCTTTGACGGAGGTTATGGCTACACCTTC. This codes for CASSFDGGYGYTF.

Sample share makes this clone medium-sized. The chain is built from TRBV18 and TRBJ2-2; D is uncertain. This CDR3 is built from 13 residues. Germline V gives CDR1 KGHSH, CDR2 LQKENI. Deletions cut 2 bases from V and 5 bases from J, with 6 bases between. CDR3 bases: TGTGCCAGCTCACCAGCTAGAACCGGGGAGCTGTTTTTT. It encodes CASSPARTGELFF.

CDR3 protein: CASSTGQGRLDLDV. The CDR3 nucleotides read TGTGCCAGCAGTACCGGGCAGGGAAGATTGGATTTGGACGTC. V is TRBV28 and J is TRBJ2-7, with D perhaps matching TRBD1 (5 bases). Germline V gives CDR1 MDHEN, CDR2 SYDVKM. This CDR3 is 14 amino acids long.